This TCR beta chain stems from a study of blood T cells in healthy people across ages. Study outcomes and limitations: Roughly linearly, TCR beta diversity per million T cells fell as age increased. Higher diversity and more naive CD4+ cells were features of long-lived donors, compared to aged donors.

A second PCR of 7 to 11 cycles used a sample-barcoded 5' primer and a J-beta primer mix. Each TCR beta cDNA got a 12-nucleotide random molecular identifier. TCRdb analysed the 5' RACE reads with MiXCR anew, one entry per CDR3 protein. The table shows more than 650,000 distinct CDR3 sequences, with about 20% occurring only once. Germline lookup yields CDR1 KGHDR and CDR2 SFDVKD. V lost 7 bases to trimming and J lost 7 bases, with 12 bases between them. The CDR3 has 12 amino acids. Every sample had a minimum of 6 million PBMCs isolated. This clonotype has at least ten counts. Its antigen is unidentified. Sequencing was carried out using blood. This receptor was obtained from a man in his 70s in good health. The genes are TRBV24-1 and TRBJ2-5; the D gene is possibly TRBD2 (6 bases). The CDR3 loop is CATRGRGGTQYF. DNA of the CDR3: TGTGCCACCAGGGGAAGGGGAGGGACCCAGTACTTC.